This T cell receptor beta chain was documented in a study of tumor-infiltrating lymphocytes in primary liver carcinoma. The CDR3 covers 15 residues. The investigators made TCR beta cDNA from approximately 510 ng total RNA, using a constant-region primer. It was through three nested multiplex PCR rounds of slightly modified ARM-PCR that TCR beta libraries arose. Investigators reported that the first two PCR rounds, at roughly 10 cycles each, used TRBV1-TRBV30 forward primers with a C-beta reverse primer. TCRdb reprocessed the multiplex PCR reads with MiXCR, giving one entry per CDR3 protein. The repertoire consists of about 200,000 distinct CDR3 sequences, with almost 65% occurring once and the leading ten covering around 7.1%. In this sample, this clonotype turned up a few times. Its antigen is not identified. A much larger clone differs from this one at a single base, so this may be a read error.

The blood RNA (from unsorted whole blood) was obtained, and germline DNA was also extracted. General study points: Researchers found tumor-adjacent and tumor-blood pairs overlapped less than tumor region pairs. The study found a significantly higher top-250-clone fraction in tumors than in blood (p = 0.039).

The genes are TRBV12-3 or TRBV12-4 and TRBJ2-7; TRBD1 agrees at 8 bases. The sample consisted of peripheral blood. The source of this sequence is a woman aged 55 to 70 with primary liver carcinoma and hepatitis B virus infection. The CDR3 sequence is CANSFIGQGFYEQYF. Here the CDR3 DNA reads TGTGCCAACAGTTTCATAGGACAGGGATTCTACGAGCAGTACTTC.